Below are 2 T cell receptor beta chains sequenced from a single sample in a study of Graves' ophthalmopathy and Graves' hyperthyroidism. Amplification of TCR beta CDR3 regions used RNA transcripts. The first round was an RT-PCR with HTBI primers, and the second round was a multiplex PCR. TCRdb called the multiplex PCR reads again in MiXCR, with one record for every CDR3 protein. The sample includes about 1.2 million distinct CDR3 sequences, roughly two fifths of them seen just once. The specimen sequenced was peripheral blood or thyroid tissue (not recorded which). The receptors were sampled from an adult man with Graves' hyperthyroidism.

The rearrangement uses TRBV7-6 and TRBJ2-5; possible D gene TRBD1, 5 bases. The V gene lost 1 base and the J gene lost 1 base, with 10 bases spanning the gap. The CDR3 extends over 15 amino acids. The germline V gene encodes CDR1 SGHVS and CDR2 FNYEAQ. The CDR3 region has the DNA TGTGCCAGCAGCTTAGGCAGGGCCCTCCAAGAGACCCAGTACTTC. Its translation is CASSLGRALQETQYF.

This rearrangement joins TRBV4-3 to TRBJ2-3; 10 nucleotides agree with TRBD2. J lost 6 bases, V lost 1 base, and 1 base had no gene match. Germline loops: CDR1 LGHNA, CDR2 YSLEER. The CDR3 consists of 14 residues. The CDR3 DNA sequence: TGCGCCAGCAGCCAAGGGACTAGCGGCGATACGCAGTATTTT. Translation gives CASSQGTSGDTQYF.